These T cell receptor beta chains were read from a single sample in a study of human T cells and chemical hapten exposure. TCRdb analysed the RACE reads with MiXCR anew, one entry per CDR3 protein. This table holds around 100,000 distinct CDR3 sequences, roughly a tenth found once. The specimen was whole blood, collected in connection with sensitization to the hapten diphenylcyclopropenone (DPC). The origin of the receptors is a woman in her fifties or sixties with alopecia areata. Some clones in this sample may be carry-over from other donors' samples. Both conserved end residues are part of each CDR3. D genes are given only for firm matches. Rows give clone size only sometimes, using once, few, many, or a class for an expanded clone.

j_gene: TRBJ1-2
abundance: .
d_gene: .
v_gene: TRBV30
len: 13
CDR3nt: TGTGCCTGGAAGATGCAGGGGAACTATGGCTACACCTTC
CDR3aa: CAWKMQGNYGYTF

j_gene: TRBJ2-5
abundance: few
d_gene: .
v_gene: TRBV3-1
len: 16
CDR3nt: TGTGCCAGCAGCCAAGATTGGGGCAGAAAAGGGGAGACCCAGTACTTC
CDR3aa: CASSQDWGRKGETQYF

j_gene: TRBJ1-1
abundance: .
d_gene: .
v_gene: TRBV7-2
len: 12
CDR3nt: TGTGCCAGCAGCTTAGTGTCCGCTGAAGCTTTCTTT
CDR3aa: CASSLVSAEAFF

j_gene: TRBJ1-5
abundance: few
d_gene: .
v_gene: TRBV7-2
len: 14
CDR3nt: TGTGCCAGCACCGAGACGCAGGGACATCAGCCCCAGCATTTT
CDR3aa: CASTETQGHQPQHF

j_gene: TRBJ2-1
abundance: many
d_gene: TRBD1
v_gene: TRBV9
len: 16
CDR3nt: TGTGCCAGCAGCCCCCGGACAGGGAGCTCCTACAATGAGCAGTTCTTC
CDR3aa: CASSPRTGSSYNEQFF

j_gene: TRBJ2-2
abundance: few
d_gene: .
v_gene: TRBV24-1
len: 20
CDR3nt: TGTGCCACCAGTGATTCCGCTCCCTGGGGCAGGATACAGAACACCGGGGAGCTGTTTTTT
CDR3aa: CATSDSAPWGRIQNTGELFF

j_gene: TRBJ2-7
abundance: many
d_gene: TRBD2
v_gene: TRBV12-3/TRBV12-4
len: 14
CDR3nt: TGTGCCAGCAGTCTCGGGACTACTGCCTTAGAGCAGTACTTC
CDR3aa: CASSLGTTALEQYF

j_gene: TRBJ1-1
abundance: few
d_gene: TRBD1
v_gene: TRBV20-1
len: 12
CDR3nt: TGCAGTGCTAGGAACAGGGGAGCTGAAGCTTTCTTT
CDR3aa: CSARNRGAEAFF

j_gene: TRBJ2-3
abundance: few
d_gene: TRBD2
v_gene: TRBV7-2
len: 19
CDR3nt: TGTGCCAGCAGCGCTGCCCGGCTGACTAGCGGGGATCCCACAGATACGCAGTATTTT
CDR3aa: CASSAARLTSGDPTDTQYF

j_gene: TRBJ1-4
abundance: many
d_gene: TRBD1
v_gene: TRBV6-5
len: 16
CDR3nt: TGTGCCAGCAGTTACTCAAGACAGGGGGCTTTTGAAAAACTGTTTTTT
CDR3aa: CASSYSRQGAFEKLFF

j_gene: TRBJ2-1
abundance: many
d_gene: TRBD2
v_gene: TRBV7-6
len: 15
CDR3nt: TGTGCCAGCAGCTTAGGAGCGGGGACCTACAATGAGCAGTTCTTC
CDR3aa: CASSLGAGTYNEQFF

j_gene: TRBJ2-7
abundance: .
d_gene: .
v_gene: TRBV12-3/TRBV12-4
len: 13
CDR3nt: TGTGCCAGCAGCCCCGACTGGGCCTACGAGCAGTACTTC
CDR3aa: CASSPDWAYEQYF

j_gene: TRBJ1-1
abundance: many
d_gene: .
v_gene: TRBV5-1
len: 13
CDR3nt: TGCGCCAGCAGCTTGATCGGAGACACTGAAGCTTTCTTT
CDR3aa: CASSLIGDTEAFF

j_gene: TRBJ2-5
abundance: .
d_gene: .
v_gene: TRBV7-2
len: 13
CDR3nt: TGTGCCAGCAGTCCCCAGGGCTCGGAGACCCAGTACTTC
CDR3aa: CASSPQGSETQYF

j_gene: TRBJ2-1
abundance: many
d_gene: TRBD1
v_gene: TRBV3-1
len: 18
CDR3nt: TGTGCCAGCAGCCAAGCTTCCCCAGGGGGACGCTTCTACAATGAGCAGTTCTTC
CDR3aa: CASSQASPGGRFYNEQFF

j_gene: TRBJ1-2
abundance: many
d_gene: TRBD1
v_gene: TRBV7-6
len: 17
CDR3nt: TGTGCCAGCAGCCAACATCCCGGACAGGCCTCTAACTATGGCTACACCTTC
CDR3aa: CASSQHPGQASNYGYTF

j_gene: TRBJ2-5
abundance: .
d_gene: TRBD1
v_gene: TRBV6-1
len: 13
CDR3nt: TGTGCCAGCAGAATGACAGGGAGAGAGACCCAGTACTTC
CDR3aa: CASRMTGRETQYF

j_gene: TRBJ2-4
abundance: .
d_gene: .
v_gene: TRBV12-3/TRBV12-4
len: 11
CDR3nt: TGTGCCAGCAGTTTAAGTACTATACGGTACTTC
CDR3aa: CASSLSTIRYF

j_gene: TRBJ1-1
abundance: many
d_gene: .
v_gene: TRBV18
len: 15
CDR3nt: TGTGCCAGCTCACCACGTTCGGGGGTGAACACTGAAGCTTTCTTT
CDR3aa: CASSPRSGVNTEAFF

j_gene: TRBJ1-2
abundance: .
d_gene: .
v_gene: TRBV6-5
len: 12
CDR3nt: TGTGCCAGCAGCCACGTGGGGGCTGGCTACACCTTC
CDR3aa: CASSHVGAGYTF

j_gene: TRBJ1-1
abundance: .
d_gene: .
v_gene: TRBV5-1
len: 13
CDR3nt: TGCGCCAGCAGCATACGGCTGAACACTGAAGCTTTCTTT
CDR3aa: CASSIRLNTEAFF

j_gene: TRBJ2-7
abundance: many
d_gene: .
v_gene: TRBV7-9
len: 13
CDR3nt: TGTGCCAGCAGCCCGGGCTGGAAGTACGAGCAGTACTTC
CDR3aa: CASSPGWKYEQYF

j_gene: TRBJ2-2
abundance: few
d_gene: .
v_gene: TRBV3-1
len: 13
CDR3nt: TGTGCCAGCAGCCAGACGGCGGCCGGGGAGCTGTTTTTT
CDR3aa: CASSQTAAGELFF

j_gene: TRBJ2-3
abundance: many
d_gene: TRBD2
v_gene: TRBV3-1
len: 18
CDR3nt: TGTGCCAGCAGCCAAGAGGGAGGTGGCGGGGGGCCCCCAGATACGCAGTATTTT
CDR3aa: CASSQEGGGGGPPDTQYF

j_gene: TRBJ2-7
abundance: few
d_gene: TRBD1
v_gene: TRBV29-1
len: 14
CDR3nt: TGCAGCGCCTTGACAGGGGGCTCCTCCTACGAGCAGTACTTC
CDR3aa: CSALTGGSSYEQYF

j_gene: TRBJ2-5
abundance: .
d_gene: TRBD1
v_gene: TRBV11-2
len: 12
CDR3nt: TGTGCCAGCAGCTCGAGGGGGCTAGCCCAGTACTTC
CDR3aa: CASSSRGLAQYF

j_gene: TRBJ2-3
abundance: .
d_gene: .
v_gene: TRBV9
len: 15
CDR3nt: TGTGCCAGCAGCGTAGCCCAGTGGGGCACAGATACGCAGTATTTT
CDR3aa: CASSVAQWGTDTQYF

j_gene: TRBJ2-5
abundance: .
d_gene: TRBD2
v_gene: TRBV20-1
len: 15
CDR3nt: TGCAGTGCTAGCTACGGCGGGGGGGCCAAAGAGACCCAGTACTTC
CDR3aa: CSASYGGGAKETQYF

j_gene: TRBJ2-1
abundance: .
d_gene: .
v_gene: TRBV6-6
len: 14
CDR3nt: TGTGCCAGCAGTTACGGGTCGATATACAATGAGCAGTTCTTC
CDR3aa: CASSYGSIYNEQFF

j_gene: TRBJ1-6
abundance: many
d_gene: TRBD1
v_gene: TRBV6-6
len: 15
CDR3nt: TGTGCCAGCAGTTACTCGGGGACAGGGAATTCACCCCTCCACTTT
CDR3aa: CASSYSGTGNSPLHF

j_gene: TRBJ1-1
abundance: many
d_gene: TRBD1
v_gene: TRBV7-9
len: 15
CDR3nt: TGTGCCAGCAGCTTAAAAGGGACAGCCTACACTGAAGCTTTCTTT
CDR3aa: CASSLKGTAYTEAFF

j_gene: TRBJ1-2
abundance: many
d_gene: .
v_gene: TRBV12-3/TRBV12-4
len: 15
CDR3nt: TGTGCCAGCAGTATCAACAGCGTAGACCTTCGCGGCTACACCTTC
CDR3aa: CASSINSVDLRGYTF

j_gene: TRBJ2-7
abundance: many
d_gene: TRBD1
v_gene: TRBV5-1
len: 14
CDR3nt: TGCGCCAGCAGACGGACAGGGCCCTCCTACGAGCAGTACTTC
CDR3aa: CASRRTGPSYEQYF

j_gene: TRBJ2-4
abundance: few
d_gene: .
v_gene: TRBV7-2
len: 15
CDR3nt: TGTGCCAGCAGCTTAGACCCTGGGGCTGGAAACATTCAGTACTTC
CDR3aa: CASSLDPGAGNIQYF

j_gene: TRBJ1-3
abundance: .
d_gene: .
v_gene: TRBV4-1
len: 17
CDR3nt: TGCGCCAGCAGCCAAACCGGGACACCTGGATCTGGAAACACCATATATTTT
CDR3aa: CASSQTGTPGSGNTIYF

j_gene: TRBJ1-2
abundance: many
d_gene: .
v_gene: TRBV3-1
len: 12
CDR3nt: TGTGCCAGCAGCAGCATTAACTATGGCTACACCTTC
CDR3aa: CASSSINYGYTF

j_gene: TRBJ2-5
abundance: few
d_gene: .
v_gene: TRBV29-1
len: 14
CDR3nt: TGCAGCGCCACGACTAGTCCCGCCGAGGAGACCCAGTACTTC
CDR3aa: CSATTSPAEETQYF

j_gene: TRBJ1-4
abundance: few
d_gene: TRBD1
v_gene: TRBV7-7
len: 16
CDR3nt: TGTGCTAGCAGCCGAGGGCAGGGACAGCCTAATGAAAAACTGTTTTTT
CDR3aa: CASSRGQGQPNEKLFF

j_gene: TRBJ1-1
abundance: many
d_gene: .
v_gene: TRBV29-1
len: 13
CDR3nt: TGCAGCGTAGGGCCCCGTATGAACACTGAAGCTTTCTTT
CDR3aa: CSVGPRMNTEAFF

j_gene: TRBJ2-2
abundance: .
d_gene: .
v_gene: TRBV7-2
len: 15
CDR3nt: TGTGCCAGCAGCTTCCAAGCGGCGAACACCGGGGAGCTGTTTTTT
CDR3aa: CASSFQAANTGELFF

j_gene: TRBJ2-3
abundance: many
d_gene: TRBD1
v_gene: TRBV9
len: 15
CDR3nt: TGTGCCAGCAGCGTGACAGGGGGAACCACAGATACGCAGTATTTT
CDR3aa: CASSVTGGTTDTQYF

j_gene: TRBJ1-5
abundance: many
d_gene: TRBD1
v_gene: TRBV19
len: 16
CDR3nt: TGTGCCAGTAGTACCCCATCCGGGACAGCAGATCAGCCCCAGCATTTT
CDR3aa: CASSTPSGTADQPQHF

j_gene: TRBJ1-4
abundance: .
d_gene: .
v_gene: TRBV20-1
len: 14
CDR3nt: TGCAGTGCTGAAGCGAGGGTATTCGGGGAAAAACTGTTTTTT
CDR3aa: CSAEARVFGEKLFF

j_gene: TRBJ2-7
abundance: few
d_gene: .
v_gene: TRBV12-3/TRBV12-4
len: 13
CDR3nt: TGTGCCAGCAGTTACAGGGCTGCAGACGAGCAGTACTTC
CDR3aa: CASSYRAADEQYF

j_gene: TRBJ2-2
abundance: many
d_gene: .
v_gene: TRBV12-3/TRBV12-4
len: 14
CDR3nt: TGTGCCAGCAGTTTTCAGAACGATGGCGGGGAGCTGTTTTTT
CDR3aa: CASSFQNDGGELFF

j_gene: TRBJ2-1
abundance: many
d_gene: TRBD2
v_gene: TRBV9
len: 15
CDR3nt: TGTGCCAGCAGCATCCGCGGGGGGGTCTACAATGAGCAGTTCTTC
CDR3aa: CASSIRGGVYNEQFF

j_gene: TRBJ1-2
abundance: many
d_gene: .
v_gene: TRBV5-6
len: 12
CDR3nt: TGTGCCAGCAGAAGGGACTCGTTGGGCTACACCTTC
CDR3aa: CASRRDSLGYTF

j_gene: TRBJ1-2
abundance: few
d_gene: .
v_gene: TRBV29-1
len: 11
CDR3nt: TGCAGCGTTGTGTCAGGGTACGGCTACACCTTC
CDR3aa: CSVVSGYGYTF

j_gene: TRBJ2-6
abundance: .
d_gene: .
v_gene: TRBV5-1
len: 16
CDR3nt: TGCGCCAGCAGCTTGGTTTTCGACTCTGGGGCCAACGTCCTGACTTTC
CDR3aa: CASSLVFDSGANVLTF

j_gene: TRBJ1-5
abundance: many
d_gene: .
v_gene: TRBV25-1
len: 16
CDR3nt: TGTGCCAGCAGTGATGTGAATGTGCATGGCAATCAGCCCCAGCATTTT
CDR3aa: CASSDVNVHGNQPQHF

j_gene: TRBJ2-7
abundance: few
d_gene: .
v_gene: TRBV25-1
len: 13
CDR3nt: TGTGCCAGCGCGAGGACCGAGCTACGAGGGCAGTACTTC
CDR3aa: CASARTELRGQYF

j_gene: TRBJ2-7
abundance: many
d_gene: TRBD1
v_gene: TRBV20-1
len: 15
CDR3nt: TGCAGTGTTACCCCGGACAGGCGCGGGTCCTACGAGCAGTACTTC
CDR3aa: CSVTPDRRGSYEQYF

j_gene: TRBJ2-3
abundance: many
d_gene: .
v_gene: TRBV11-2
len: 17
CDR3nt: TGTGCCAGCAGCTTAGATATGGGGGCTACGGGCACAGATACGCAGTATTTT
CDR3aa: CASSLDMGATGTDTQYF

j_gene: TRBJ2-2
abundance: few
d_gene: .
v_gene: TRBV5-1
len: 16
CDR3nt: TGCGCCAGCAGCTTTGCTGGACGCTCGGGCACCGGGGAGCTGTTTTTT
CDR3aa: CASSFAGRSGTGELFF